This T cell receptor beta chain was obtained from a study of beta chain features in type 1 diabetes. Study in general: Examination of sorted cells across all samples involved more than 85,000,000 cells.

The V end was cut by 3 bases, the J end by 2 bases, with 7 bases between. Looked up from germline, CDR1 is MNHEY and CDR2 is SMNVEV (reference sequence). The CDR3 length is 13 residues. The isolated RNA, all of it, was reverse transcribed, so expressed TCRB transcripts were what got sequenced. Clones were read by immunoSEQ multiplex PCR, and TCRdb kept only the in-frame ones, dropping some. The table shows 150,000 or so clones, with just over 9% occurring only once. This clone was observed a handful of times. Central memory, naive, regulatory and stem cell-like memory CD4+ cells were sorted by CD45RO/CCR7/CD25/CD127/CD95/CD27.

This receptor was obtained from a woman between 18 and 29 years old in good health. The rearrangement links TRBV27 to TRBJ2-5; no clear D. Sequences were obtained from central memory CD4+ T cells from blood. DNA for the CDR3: TGTGCCAGCAGTTTCACGGGTCAAGAGACCCAGTACTTC. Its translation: CASSFTGQETQYF.